One sample yielded the 21 T cell receptor beta chains listed below, sequenced in a study of blood T cells in healthy people across ages. A second PCR of 7 to 11 cycles used a sample-barcoded 5' primer and a J-beta primer mix. TCRdb reprocessed the 5' RACE reads via MiXCR and lists one record per CDR3 protein. The sample records about 620,000 distinct CDR3 sequences, roughly 21% being singletons. The source material was blood. The source of these receptors is an older man in good health.

The rearrangement uses TRBV12-3 or TRBV12-4 and TRBJ2-7, with a tentative D call TRBD1 (6 bases). This CDR3 is 12 amino acids long. V was shortened by 5 bases and J by 6 bases, with 11 bases between the two germline ends. CDR3 bases: TGTGCCAGCAGTAGGGGACACGTCGAGCAGTACTTC. Translated: CASSRGHVEQYF.

In this sample, this clonotype turned up a few times. V usage is TRBV5-1 and J usage is TRBJ2-1, with 10 bases identical to TRBD2. TRBJ2-5 matches the DNA end more closely, so the J call is doubtful. This CDR3 spans 17 amino acids. CDR1 is SGHRS and CDR2 is YFSETQ in the germline V gene. Here the CDR3 reads CASSSGTSALGEETQYF. As DNA, the CDR3 is TGCGCCAGCAGCTCCGGGACTAGCGCCTTAGGGGAAGAGACCCAGTACTTC.

This clonotype has more than one count but fewer than ten. The chain is built from TRBV12-3 or TRBV12-4 and TRBJ2-1; D may correspond to TRBD1 or TRBD2 (5 bases each). Trimming stripped 1 base from V and 8 bases from J, with 12 bases between. This CDR3 has 14 residues. DNA of the CDR3: TGTGCCAGCAGTTTAGGGGGGTTCGGTTATGAGCAGTTCTTC. Translated, it gives CASSLGGFGYEQFF.

This CDR3 is CASSPELAGGTEQFF. The CDR3 coding sequence is TGTGCCAGCTCACCCGAGCTAGCGGGAGGTACTGAGCAGTTCTTC. V usage is TRBV18 and J usage is TRBJ2-5; 11 bases align to TRBD2. The J call may be faulty, since TRBJ2-1 better matches the DNA end. This CDR3 region has 15 residues. Germline V gene sequence: CDR1 KGHSH, CDR2 LQKENI.

The V gene is TRBV24-1, the J gene TRBJ2-3; no clear D gene. The ends were cut back, 3 bases at V and 6 bases at J, with 15 bases in the middle. The CDR3 is made up of 15 amino acids. CDR1 and CDR2 (germline): KGHDR, SFDVKD. The CDR3 DNA is TGTGCCACCAGTGATCCCTTGTCCAGAGAGGATACGCAGTATTTT. Its translation is CATSDPLSREDTQYF.

Ten or more counts support this clonotype. The chain has TRBV27 and TRBJ2-5; the D is unclear. The CDR3 covers 15 residues. CDR1 is MNHEY and CDR2 is SMNVEV in the germline V gene (reference sequence). Between the trimmed V and J ends, which lost 0 bases and 2 bases, there was a span of 10 bases. The CDR3: CASSLSMVLQETQYF. CDR3 in DNA: TGTGCCAGCAGTTTATCGATGGTTCTACAAGAGACCCAGTACTTC.

This clonotype was picked up many times. The V call is TRBV29-1, the J call TRBJ2-3, with 7 bases fitting TRBD2. V gave up 6 bases and J gave up 0 bases; unmatched junction bases: 3. There are 13 residues in the CDR3. Germline-derived CDR1 and CDR2 are SQVTM and ANQGSEA. CDR3 sequence reads: CSVPGGSTDTQYF. DNA for the CDR3: TGCAGCGTGCCGGGAGGAAGCACAGATACGCAGTATTTT.

The chain carries TRBV20-1 and TRBJ2-7, with 7 positions matching TRBD1. CDR3 size: 13 residues. The V and J ends lost 1 base and 5 bases, in that order; junction bases with no gene match: 5. Germline CDR1 and CDR2: DFQATT and SNEGSKA (reference sequence). The CDR3 loop reads CSARADRNHEQYF. DNA of the CDR3: TGCAGTGCTAGAGCGGACAGGAACCACGAGCAGTACTTC.

V is TRBV7-2 and J is TRBJ1-4; tentative D call: TRBD1 (5 bases). This CDR3 is built from 14 residues. The ends were cut back, 0 bases at V and 7 bases at J, with 9 bases in the middle. Germline CDR1 reads SGHTA; CDR2 reads FQGNSA. DNA of the CDR3: TGTGCCAGCAGCTTAGCCAGGGACGGTGAAAAACTGTTTTTT. Amino acids: CASSLARDGEKLFF.

This chain joins TRBV7-3 and TRBJ2-5; D possibly corresponds to TRBD2 (5 bases). Trimming pared 2 bases from V and 5 bases from J, leaving 15 bases between. The CDR3 sequence is 15 residues long. CDR1 and CDR2 (germline): SGHTA, FQGTGA. CDR3 nucleotides: TGTGCCAGCAGCTTAGGCGGGCAGGCCGGGGAGACCCAGTACTTC. Translation: CASSLGGQAGETQYF.

The V call is TRBV10-3, the J call TRBJ2-3; D might be TRBD1 (6 bases). CDR1 and CDR2 from the germline V gene are ENHRY and SYGVKD. The CDR3 runs 14 residues. The V end lost 2 bases, the J end lost 2 bases, and 8 bases lay between the germline ends. This CDR3 is CAISENRATDTQYF. The CDR3 region has the DNA TGTGCCATCAGTGAGAACAGGGCCACAGATACGCAGTATTTT.

This chain connects TRBV27 to TRBJ2-7; 11 positions agree with TRBD2. CDR1 MNHEY and CDR2 SMNVEV come from the germline V gene (reference sequence). J lost 4 bases, V lost 2 bases, and 4 bases had no gene match. This CDR3 has 15 residues. The CDR3 DNA sequence: TGTGCCAGCAGTTTAACTAGGACTAGCGGGTACGAGCAGTACTTC. It codes for CASSLTRTSGYEQYF.

V gene TRBV15 combines with J gene TRBJ1-5; D uncertain. The CDR3 loop spans 12 amino acids. The V and J ends lost 1 base and 10 bases respectively, with 8 bases between them. Germline CDR1 LNHNV, CDR2 YYDKDF (reference sequence). CDR3 nucleotide sequence: TGTGCCACCAGCAGAGTAGGGCTACCCCAGCATTTT. Amino acid sequence: CATSRVGLPQHF.

This chain links TRBV27 with TRBJ2-7; 8 nucleotides align to TRBD2. The better agreement between TRBJ2-5 and the DNA end casts doubt on the J call. The CDR3 extends over 16 amino acids. The V gene's germline CDR1 is MNHEY and CDR2 SMNVEV (reference sequence). CDR3 DNA: TGTGCCAGCAGTTTATCAGCCGGGAGGGCCCGGGAGACCCAGTACTTC. As protein: CASSLSAGRARETQYF.

Only a few counts were recorded for this clonotype. The genes are TRBV7-9 and TRBJ2-3; D may match TRBD1 or TRBD2 (5 bases each). V was cut by 5 bases and J by 4 bases, with 16 bases left in between. The CDR3 spans 15 residues. CDR1 and CDR2 from the germline V gene are SEHNR and FQNEAQ (reference sequence). CDR3 nucleotides: TGTGCCAGCAGCCCGACGGGACGGTTGGCAGATACGCAGTATTTT. Translated, it gives CASSPTGRLADTQYF.

This chain uses TRBV5-1 with TRBJ2-5, with 11 bases aligning to TRBD2. The J call is doubtful: the DNA matches TRBJ2-1 better. The germline gives CDR1 SGHRS, CDR2 YFSETQ. The CDR3 spans 16 residues. CDR3 in amino acids: CASSIPPSGGSNEQFF. CDR3 sequence (DNA): TGCGCCAGCAGCATACCACCTAGCGGGGGGTCAAATGAGCAGTTCTTC.

This clonotype has only a few counts. The chain links TRBV6-6 to TRBJ1-3; 8 bases line up with TRBD1. CDR3 size: 15 residues. The ends lost 6 bases at V and 4 bases at J; junction bases unmatched: 8. Germline V gene lookup returns CDR1 MNHNY and CDR2 SVGAGI (reference sequence). The DNA for the CDR3 is TGTGCCAGCAGGCCGGTGGGGACAGGAGGAAACACCATATATTTT. Amino acid sequence: CASRPVGTGGNTIYF.

The chain joins TRBV12-3 or TRBV12-4 to TRBJ1-6; TRBD1 agrees at 8 bases. The CDR3 has 14 amino acids. J was trimmed by 7 bases and V by 5 bases; bases with no gene match: 4. Written as DNA, the CDR3 is TGTGCCAGCAGTGAGACAGGGGTGAATTCACCCCTCCACTTT. Its translation is CASSETGVNSPLHF.

The chain employs TRBV29-1 and TRBJ2-1, with 10 bases that match TRBD2. Per the germline V gene, CDR1 is SQVTM and CDR2 is ANQGSEA. The CDR3 has 17 amino acids. V shed 0 bases and J 2 bases; nucleotides not matched to a gene: 7. CDR3 nucleotide sequence: TGCAGCGTTGAAGATCAGTCTCTAGCGGGAGCCTACAATGAGCAGTTCTTC. Its protein is CSVEDQSLAGAYNEQFF.

The chain carries TRBV12-3 or TRBV12-4 and TRBJ2-1, with TRBD2 matching over 10 bases. Trimming took 5 bases from V and 9 from J; bases not matched to a gene: 10. CDR3 length: 15 residues. CDR3 in DNA: TGTGCCAGCAGTCCCGTAGCGGGAGGTATCGGTGAGCAGTTCTTC. Its protein is CASSPVAGGIGEQFF.

The V and J genes are TRBV7-2 and TRBJ2-1; tentative D call: TRBD2 (5 bases). CDR1 is SGHTA and CDR2 is FQGNSA in the germline V gene. V lost 1 base, J lost 5 bases, and 9 bases lay in between. This CDR3 has 14 residues. CDR3: CASSLEWTDNEQFF. In DNA form, the CDR3 reads TGTGCCAGCAGCTTAGAGTGGACTGACAATGAGCAGTTCTTC.